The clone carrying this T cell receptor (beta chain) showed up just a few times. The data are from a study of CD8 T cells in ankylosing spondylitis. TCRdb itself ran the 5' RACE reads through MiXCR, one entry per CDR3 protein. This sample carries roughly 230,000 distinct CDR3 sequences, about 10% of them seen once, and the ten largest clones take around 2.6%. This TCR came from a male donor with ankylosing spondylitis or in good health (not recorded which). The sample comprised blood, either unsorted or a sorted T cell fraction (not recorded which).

This chain's CDR3 is CSARGLLAGDRSEQFF. The CDR3 nucleotides are TGCAGTGCTAGAGGTCTTCTAGCGGGAGATCGGAGTGAGCAGTTCTTC. The chain carries TRBV20-1 and TRBJ2-1; 10 bases map to TRBD2. The germline gives CDR1 DFQATT, CDR2 SNEGSKA (reference sequence). This CDR3 spans 16 amino acids. J was trimmed by 9 bases and V by 1 base; bases with no gene match: 12.